Listed below are T cell receptor beta chains from one sample, sequenced in a study of blood T cell repertoires in COVID-19. Sequenced by immunoSEQ multiplex PCR; TCRdb stores in-frame clones only, minus some. In the table there are fewer than 500,000 clones, around 87% of which are singletons. Sequenced sample: PBMCs or T cells enriched from blood (not recorded which). The receptor source for this set is a young man who had recovered from COVID-19. CDR3s include the opening cysteine and the closing phenylalanine or tryptophan. The order of the fields is D gene, clone size, J gene, V gene, CDR3 DNA, CDR3 protein. A D gene is named only where the DNA matches it firmly. A row's size may be missing; if present it is once, few, many or a size class.

>NA|NA|TRBJ1-2|TRBV28
TGTGCCAGCAGCCCCGGCGGGGCGGTCGGCTATGGCTACACCTTC
CASSPGGAVGYGYTF
>TRBD2|NA|TRBJ2-1|TRBV27
TGTGCCAGCAGTTTATGGACTAGCTGGAACAATGAGCAGTTCTTC
CASSLWTSWNNEQFF
>TRBD2|NA|TRBJ2-5|TRBV3-1/TRBV3-2
TGTGCCAGCAGCCATAGACTAGCGGGGCAAGAGACCCAGTACTTC
CASSHRLAGQETQYF
>NA|NA|TRBJ2-6|TRBV5-8
TGTGCCAGCAGCTTAAAGAGCTCTGGGGCCAACGTCCTGACTTTC
CASSLKSSGANVLTF
>NA|NA|TRBJ1-4|TRBV12-3/TRBV12-4
TGTGCCAGCAGTTCAACAACTAATGAAAAACTGTTTTTT
CASSSTTNEKLFF
>NA|few|TRBJ1-5|TRBV9
TGTGCCAGCAGCGTAGGGGCAGGCAATCAGCCCCAGCATTTT
CASSVGAGNQPQHF
>NA|NA|TRBJ1-3|TRBV3-1/TRBV3-2
TGTGCCAGCAGCCAAGGGTCGGGACAAGGAAACACCATATATTTT
CASSQGSGQGNTIYF
>NA|NA|TRBJ2-1|TRBV7-7
TGTGCCAGCAGCCCAGAAGTTGGCTCCTACAATGAGCAGTTCTTC
CASSPEVGSYNEQFF
>TRBD1|NA|TRBJ1-6|TRBV3-1/TRBV3-2
TGTGCCAGCAGCCAGGGGACAGGGGGCTTTAGTTCACCCCTCCACTTT
CASSQGTGGFSSPLHF
>NA|NA|TRBJ1-1|TRBV10-3
TGTGCCATCAGAGCAGACGGACTGGGCACTGAAGCTTTCTTT
CAIRADGLGTEAFF
>NA|NA|TRBJ1-4|TRBV11-2
TGTGCCAGCAGCGAACAGGGTAGTGATGAAAAACTGTTTTTT
CASSEQGSDEKLFF
>NA|few|TRBJ1-2|TRBV3-1/TRBV3-2
TGTGCCAGCAGCCAAGTTACTGGGGGGTCCTATGGCTACACCTTC
CASSQVTGGSYGYTF
>TRBD1|NA|TRBJ2-3|TRBV19
TGTGCCAGTACCCGAACCTGGACAGGGTCAGATACGCAGTATTTT
CASTRTWTGSDTQYF
>TRBD1|once|TRBJ1-2|TRBV5-4
TGTGCCAGCTTGGGATTCCAGGGGGCCAACTATGGCTACACCTTC
CASLGFQGANYGYTF
>TRBD2|NA|TRBJ2-1|TRBV3-1/TRBV3-2
TGTGCCAGCAGCCAAGGACTAGCGGGAGCGTATGAGCAGTTCTTC
CASSQGLAGAYEQFF
>TRBD1|NA|TRBJ2-7|TRBV5-4
TGTGCCAGCAGCACCGGGACAGAGGCCTACGAGCAGTACTTC
CASSTGTEAYEQYF
>TRBD1|NA|TRBJ2-7|TRBV12-3/TRBV12-4
TGTGCCAGCAGGCCGGACAGGGGGGAGCAGTACTTC
CASRPDRGEQYF
>TRBD2|NA|TRBJ2-1|TRBV6-1
TGTGCCAGCAGTGAGGGACTAGCGGGCAATGAGCAGTTCTTC
CASSEGLAGNEQFF
>TRBD1|NA|TRBJ2-5|TRBV7-9
TGTGCCAGCAGCTGGAACCGGGACAGCAAAGAGACCCAGTACTTC
CASSWNRDSKETQYF
>TRBD2|NA|TRBJ2-3|TRBV4-2
TGTGCCAGCAGCCAAGGGACTAGCGGAAGCACAGATACGCAGTATTTT
CASSQGTSGSTDTQYF
>NA|NA|TRBJ2-1|TRBV20-1
TGCAGTGCCTTTAGCGGTAATGAGCAGTTCTTC
CSAFSGNEQFF
>NA|NA|TRBJ1-5|TRBV19
TGTGCCAGCCAACGATGGGGCTTAGAATCAGAGCCCCAGCATTTT
CASQRWGLESEPQHF